This TCR beta chain appears in the sequencing data of a study of cytomegalovirus exposure and HLA in healthy donors (dated by TCRdb to about 2017). In terms of the full investigation: According to an earlier analysis of a few hundred of the donors, roughly 180 million T cells yielded over 90 million unique TCR beta sequences and more than 250 Gb of sequence data. Approximately 310 gigabases of sequencing data and about 92 million unique TCR sequences made up an early release that covered 640 HLA-typed donors. Among the roughly 370 genotyped donors, around 81% belonged to the genetic ancestry cluster associated with self-reported Caucasian donors. The study aimed to test whether signatures of past pathogen exposure could be identified by cataloging public T cell receptors. The T cell repertoires of some 700 subjects were profiled by immunosequencing and related to cytomegalovirus serostatus. Besides the first cohort of approximately 710 subjects, a separate validation cohort made up of roughly 120 different subjects was used. The study combined high-throughput TCR immunosequencing, statistical association of individual TCRs with disease status, and machine learning to predict cytomegalovirus infection status. To study patterns of TCR occurrence, a later analysis re-analyzed previously published TCR beta repertoires from more than 550 donors and added high-resolution HLA genotyping. Rather than drawing on any new phenotypic data, the later analysis identified candidate immune exposures from TCR beta sequences and the way those sequences occurred across donors. An earlier analysis of approximately 580 of the donors used high-throughput TCR beta sequencing to judge whether each TCR beta V gene segment behaved as functional or pseudogenic. Donor age, sex, ethnicity and CMV serostatus were compiled together with the repertoire data. A later genetic analysis took genome-wide SNP genotypes for about 60% of the roughly 670 donors and used that subset as a discovery cohort. Every repertoire in the discovery cohort had been generated on one and the same sequencing platform. HLA typing covered class I and class II loci at four-digit resolution. Typing coverage varied by locus: 629-630 donors for A, B, C, DRB1 and DQB1; approximately 500 for DQA1; about 590 for DPA1; 450 to 480 for DPB1. Several DR-DQ haplotypes were handled as single units for association and clustering, since linkage in the cohort was strong. On average, over 200,000 unique TCR beta nucleotide sequences were sequenced per donor among fewer than 500 genotyped donors of the cohort, with roughly a sixth of those sequences being non-productive.

Concerning this clone itself: There is no known antigen for this receptor. Base qualities were left out, and no much larger clone turns up one base away.

Broad study findings and their caveats: A later analysis associated about 16,000 TCR beta sequences with specific HLA alleles at a false discovery rate of 0.05. According to a later analysis, most CMV-associated TCR beta chains appeared to be HLA-restricted, and the HLA associations seemed to be driven largely by CMV exposure. In vitro tests confirmed that three of the cytomegalovirus-associated TCR beta chains recognize cytomegalovirus antigens. In a later analysis, HLA-associated TCR beta chains were found to be more clonally expanded and to have lower generation probabilities than equally common non-associated chains. In this cohort, only TCR beta chains were sequenced, and detectable features were limited by the absence of alpha or paired-chain data. The authors suggested that the approach could potentially be extended to other disease states and immunological phenotypes. The only immune exposure information available for the cohort was CMV serostatus. V-gene and J-gene trimming of TCR beta chains was associated with a missense DCLRE1C variant in a later genetic analysis, and the association was replicated in an independent cohort. While some public TCRs were present in many individuals, most TCR sequences turned up only very rarely across donors. The sequencing pipeline was judged likely to have produced a cluster of highly shared sequence variants as a technical artifact. Strong co-occurrence of HLA alleles, especially DR and DQ, made assigning TCR associations to individual alleles difficult. In an earlier analysis of 587 of the donors, most TCR beta V segments appeared in productive rearrangements about 90% or about 30% of the time, broadly matching IMGT annotations. Correlated functional status among segregating V segments might be attributable to linkage disequilibrium, but an unknown experimental factor could not be ruled out. According to a later analysis, parvovirus B19, influenza, CMV and Epstein-Barr virus appeared linked to several top co-occurrence clusters. Because counts were too low, about 18 rarely observed V segments, including chromosome 9 orphons, were excluded from the earlier analysis of several hundred of the donors. The study listed 150 to 200 TCR beta chains as associated with cytomegalovirus. According to a later genetic analysis, donors in an Asian-associated ancestry cluster had fewer N-insertions in productive TCRs than the approximately 690-donor mean. Presence/absence analyses assumed roughly uniform sequencing depth across donors, an assumption that may not hold. A further reported finding was that TCR beta sequences accurately predicted the HLA-A and HLA-B alleles for most subjects in the first cohort. Cytomegalovirus status was reported to be diagnosed by the classifier with high specificity and sensitivity in both the original and validation cohorts. Because the 87-base-pair reads could not distinguish some IMGT-functional V segments, including TRBV6-2 and TRBV6-3, those segments were excluded. In a later analysis, TCR association rates were found to vary across HLA loci, with the most associated TCRs seen for DRB1 alleles and the fewest for HLA-C alleles. Because HLA typing was unavailable for some donors at each locus, only the typed subset was used in association tests.

The library was generated by the immunoSEQ multiplex PCR assay. The multiplex PCR relied on a mix of 60 forward primers for TCR Vbeta segments and 13 reverse primers for TCR Jbeta segments. A multiplex PCR assay on genomic DNA amplified the CDR3 region of rearranged TCR beta genes. Amplified TCR beta libraries were sequenced as 87-base-pair reads on the Illumina HiSeq System. The published analysis was carried out like this. A later analysis tallied some 79 million unique TCR beta chains across the 640 or so repertoires, and around 10 million of those chains were shared by two or more donors. Raw reads were error-corrected and collapsed into unique sequences with a nearest-neighbor algorithm that merged closely related sequences to remove PCR and sequencing errors. Alignment of CDR3 sequences to IMGT reference sequences was used to assign V, D and J gene segments. For a sequence to be retained, a match of at least six nucleotides was required to both a V gene segment and a J gene segment. A rearrangement counted as productive if the CDR3 had no stop codons and remained in frame with V and J, and every other rearrangement counted as non-productive. Following IMGT convention, CDR3 was defined as the stretch from the second conserved V-encoded cysteine to the conserved J-encoded phenylalanine. The earlier analysis of about 620 of the donors excluded sequences that lacked an unambiguous match to a single V gene segment. An earlier analysis of a few hundred of the donors called V segments functional above 56.7% productive rearrangements and segregating when the between-donor standard deviation exceeded 5%. A statistical classification framework was built to diagnose cytomegalovirus status from the catalog of TCR beta chain sequences. In a later analysis, TCR nucleotide sequences were compared against IMGT/GENE-DB human TR gene sequences so that V and J genes could be assigned. In a later analysis, CDR3 sequences and most-parsimonious VDJ recombination scenarios were assigned using the TCRdist pipeline. A later analysis defined each TCR beta chain by its CDR3 amino acid sequence plus V-gene family, and excluded reads lacking a unique V-gene family. In a later analysis, a few hundred highly shared, low-generation-probability nucleotide sequences were removed to address suspected cross-contamination and a sequencing artifact. In a later analysis, a clonal expansion index for each public chain was calculated from normalized within-repertoire ranks of inferred template counts. In a later analysis, generation probabilities were computed with a VDJ recombination model fitted to out-of-frame rearrangements, and the resulting probabilities were checked against IGoR. In a later analysis, hypergeometric tests were used to score TCR-TCR, TCR-HLA and TCR-CMV co-occurrence, with a repertoire-size bias correction applied to TCR pairs. A later analysis estimated false discovery rates by permuting HLA or CMV assignments 20 times. A later analysis grouped co-occurring TCRs with DBSCAN, adding TCRdist sequence similarity when clustering within HLA-allele-positive subsets. Co-occurrence clustering excluded repertoires with fewer than 30,000 or more than 120,000 public chains, plus five with anomalous nucleotide sharing. The table comes from immuneACCESS by way of TCRdb, which keeps in-frame sequences with V and J called. Part of the clones is missing from these tables; in studies checked, under half for an unresolved V gene and the rest for unknown reasons. The D gene and trimming were derived from the DNA, and the V and J assignments and clone size from that table. This sample holds about 150,000 clones; roughly three fifths were observed only once. Of the sample, 6.5% is held by the ten largest clones.

Deletion took 2 bases off V and 4 bases off J, with a span of 19 bases between the germline ends. Including cysteine and phenylalanine, the CDR3 has 17 amino acids. CDR3 DNA only is kept here, 51 bases in frame from base 1. Via the germline V gene, CDR1 is MGHRA and CDR2 YSYEKL. The cohort comprised 670 or so healthy bone marrow donors. At the time of sampling, all cohort members were nominally healthy, though unrecorded immune exposures were likely present. The donor tested CMV seronegative and was one of the 352 seronegative cohort members. Each donor provided a peripheral blood sample, and peripheral blood mononuclear cells were used for TCR beta sequencing. The Qiagen DNeasy Blood Extraction Kit was used to extract genomic DNA from the blood cell samples.

The sequencing input was PBMCs. This receptor was obtained from a woman aged 55 to 70 in good health and CMV-seronegative. Recombination joined TRBV4-1 with TRBJ2-3; 6 matching bases give a weak D call of TRBD2. CDR3 reads: CASSQTPRGGPPDTQYF. The DNA sequence reads TGCGCCAGCAGCCAAACCCCGCGCGGAGGGCCCCCAGATACGCAGTATTTT.